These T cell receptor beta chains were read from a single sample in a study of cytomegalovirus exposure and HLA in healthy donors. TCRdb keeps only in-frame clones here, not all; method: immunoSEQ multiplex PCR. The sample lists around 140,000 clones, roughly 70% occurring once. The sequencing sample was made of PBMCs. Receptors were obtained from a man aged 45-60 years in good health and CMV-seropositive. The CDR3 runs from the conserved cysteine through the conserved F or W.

CDR3: CSSSLQGVANYGYTF
J: TRBJ1-2
V: TRBV7-9

CDR3: CASSQSYQGFNTEAFF
J: TRBJ1-1
V: TRBV23-1

CDR3: CASSWTGEQYF
J: TRBJ2-7
V: TRBV2

CDR3: CASSQVGLDQSYEQYF
J: TRBJ2-7
V: TRBV4-2

CDR3: CASSLQGGYEQYF
J: TRBJ2-7
V: TRBV5-4

CDR3: CASSEGLTYGYTF
J: TRBJ1-2
V: TRBV6-1

CDR3: CARGTSERNEQFF
J: TRBJ2-1
V: TRBV21-1

CDR3: CASRPSDRANTEAFF
J: TRBJ1-1
V: TRBV9

CDR3: CAIKGGTNEKLFF
J: TRBJ1-4
V: TRBV10-3

CDR3: CASMGLAGGYSYNEQFF
J: TRBJ2-1
V: TRBV2

CDR3: CASSVGKGTSGKNEQFF
J: TRBJ2-1
V: TRBV9

CDR3: CSVVRGVMGNEQFF
J: TRBJ2-1
V: TRBV29-1

CDR3: CASSQTNRFAEETQYF
J: TRBJ2-5
V: TRBV4-1

CDR3: CASIGPGGQSGELFF
J: TRBJ2-2
V: TRBV19

CDR3: CATSRDLSRDQPQHF
J: TRBJ1-5
V: TRBV15

CDR3: CATSSPGLREETQYF
J: TRBJ2-5
V: TRBV15

CDR3: CASSPSNTEAFF
J: TRBJ1-1
V: TRBV5-5

CDR3: CASSPVSRAVGTEAFF
J: TRBJ1-1
V: TRBV18

CDR3: CASSLGESYEQYF
J: TRBJ2-7
V: TRBV11-3

CDR3: CASSLDITSRYEQYF
J: TRBJ2-7
V: TRBV28

CDR3: CASSPLLGQNSFGYTF
J: TRBJ1-2
V: TRBV18

CDR3: CASSYSTGGHEKLFF
J: TRBJ1-4
V: TRBV6-7

CDR3: CASRGDRGAEGYTF
J: TRBJ1-2
V: TRBV2

CDR3: CASSPLGTSGGPRRDEQYF
J: TRBJ2-7
V: TRBV18

CDR3: CASSLIRQSNQPQHF
J: TRBJ1-5
V: TRBV28

CDR3: CASSVDRGPGELFF
J: TRBJ2-2
V: TRBV7-2

CDR3: CASSSGQGNTAAFF
J: TRBJ1-1
V: TRBV6-6

CDR3: CASSSQTRMNTEAFF
J: TRBJ1-1
V: TRBV7-8

CDR3: CASSGQFPDTGELFF
J: TRBJ2-2
V: TRBV27

CDR3: CASRVLGGSYNEQFF
J: TRBJ2-1
V: TRBV2

CDR3: CASSPMETEAFF
J: TRBJ1-1
V: TRBV11-2

CDR3: CASSRQGINEKLFF
J: TRBJ1-4
V: TRBV7-6

CDR3: CASSLTGVNYEQYF
J: TRBJ2-7
V: TRBV28

CDR3: CSARDGTVQYF
J: TRBJ2-7
V: TRBV20-1

CDR3: CASRIAGGPSSYNEQFF
J: TRBJ2-1
V: TRBV7-8

CDR3: CASSFYPGGRETQYF
J: TRBJ2-5
V: TRBV7-2

CDR3: CASSDSGHNEQFF
J: TRBJ2-1
V: TRBV6-4

CDR3: CASSPDRALQHF
J: TRBJ1-5
V: TRBV18

CDR3: CASSYSQGVGGYTF
J: TRBJ1-2
V: TRBV6-5

CDR3: CASSQGGGLSYEQYF
J: TRBJ2-7
V: TRBV9

CDR3: CASSVTGSYEQYF
J: TRBJ2-7
V: TRBV28

CDR3: CASSVSGINSPLHF
J: TRBJ1-6
V: TRBV25-1

CDR3: CASSYSTSGFDYGYTF
J: TRBJ1-2
V: TRBV6-5

CDR3: CASSPGAGGAWEQFF
J: TRBJ2-1
V: TRBV11-3

CDR3: CASSYQALTTGELFF
J: TRBJ2-2
V: TRBV6-5